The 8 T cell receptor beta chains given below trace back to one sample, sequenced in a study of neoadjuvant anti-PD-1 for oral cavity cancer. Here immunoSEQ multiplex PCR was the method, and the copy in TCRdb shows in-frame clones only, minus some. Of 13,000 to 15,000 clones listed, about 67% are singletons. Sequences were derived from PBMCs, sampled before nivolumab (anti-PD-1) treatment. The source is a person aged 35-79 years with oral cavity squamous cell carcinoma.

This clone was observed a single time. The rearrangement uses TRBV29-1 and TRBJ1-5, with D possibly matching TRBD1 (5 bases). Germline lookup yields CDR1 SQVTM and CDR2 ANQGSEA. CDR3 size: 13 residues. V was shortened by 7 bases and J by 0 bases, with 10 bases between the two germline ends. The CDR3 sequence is CSAQVNSNQPQHF. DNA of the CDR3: TGCAGCGCACAGGTTAATAGCAATCAGCCCCAGCATTTT.

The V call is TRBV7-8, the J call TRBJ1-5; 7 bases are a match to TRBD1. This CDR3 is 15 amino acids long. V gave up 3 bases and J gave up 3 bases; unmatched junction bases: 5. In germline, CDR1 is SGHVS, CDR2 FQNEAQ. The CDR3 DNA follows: TGTGCCAGCAGCTTGAACAGGGGCCTCAATCAGCCCCAGCATTTT. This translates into CASSLNRGLNQPQHF.

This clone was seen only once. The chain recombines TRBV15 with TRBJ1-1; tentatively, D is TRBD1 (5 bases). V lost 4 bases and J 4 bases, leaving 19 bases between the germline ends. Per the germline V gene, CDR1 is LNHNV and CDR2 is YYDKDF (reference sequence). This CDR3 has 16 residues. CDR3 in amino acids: CATSTPRGLRSTEAFF. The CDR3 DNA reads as TGTGCCACCAGCACCCCCCGGGGACTCCGGAGCACTGAAGCTTTCTTT.

This chain's CDR3 is CASSPSGQHTEAFF. DNA of the CDR3: TGTGCCAGCAGCCCTTCCGGCCAGCACACTGAAGCTTTCTTT. This chain joins TRBV7-9 and TRBJ1-1; D gene ambiguous. The V end lost 5 bases, the J end lost 3 bases, and 13 bases lay between the germline ends. Germline assignment: CDR1 SEHNR and CDR2 FQNEAQ (reference sequence). The CDR3 consists of 14 residues.

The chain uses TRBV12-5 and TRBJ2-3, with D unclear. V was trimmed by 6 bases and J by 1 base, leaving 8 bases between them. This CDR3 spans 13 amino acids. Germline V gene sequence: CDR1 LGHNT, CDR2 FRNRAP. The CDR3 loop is CASGPDGTDTQYF. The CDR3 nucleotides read TGTGCTAGTGGCCCTGACGGCACAGATACGCAGTATTTT.

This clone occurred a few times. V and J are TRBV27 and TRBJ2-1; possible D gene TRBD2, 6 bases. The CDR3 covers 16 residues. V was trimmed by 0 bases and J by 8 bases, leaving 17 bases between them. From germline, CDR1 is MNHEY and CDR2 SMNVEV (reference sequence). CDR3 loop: CASSLSYGRLTDEQFF. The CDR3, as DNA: TGTGCCAGCAGTTTATCGTACGGGAGACTGACCGATGAGCAGTTCTTC.

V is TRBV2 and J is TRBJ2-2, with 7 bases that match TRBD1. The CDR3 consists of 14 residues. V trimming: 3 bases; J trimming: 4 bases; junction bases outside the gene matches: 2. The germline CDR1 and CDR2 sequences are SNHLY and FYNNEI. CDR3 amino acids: CASSETGITGELFF. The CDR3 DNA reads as TGTGCCAGCAGTGAGACAGGGATCACCGGGGAGCTGTTTTTT.

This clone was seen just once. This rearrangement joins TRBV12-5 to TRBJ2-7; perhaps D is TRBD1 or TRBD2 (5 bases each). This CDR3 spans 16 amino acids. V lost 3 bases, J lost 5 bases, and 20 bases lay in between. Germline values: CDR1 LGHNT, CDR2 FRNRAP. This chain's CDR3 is CASGFPEGNPNNEQYF. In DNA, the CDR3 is TGTGCTAGTGGTTTCCCCGAGGGGAACCCTAACAACGAGCAGTACTTC.